Presented here are 29 T cell receptor beta chains from one specimen sequenced in a study of T cells in women clearing cervical HPV infection. TCRdb's copy holds only in-frame clones and misses some; the assay was immunoSEQ multiplex PCR. The table for this sample gives 34,000 or so clones. The sequencing input was blood buffy coat. The receptors were sampled from a woman between 18 and 70 years old with a cervical HPV16 infection that either progressed to CIN3+ or cleared (not recorded which).

CDR3 bases read: TGTGCCAGCAGAGGCGGGAGGGAAGAGACC. Translated, it gives CASRGGREET. The entire CDR3 sequence reads CASRGGREETQYF. The chain links TRBV2 to TRBJ2-5; 9 bases map to TRBD2. The read stops 3 residues short of the end of the CDR3; the missing end is completed from the germline J gene. V was pared by 6 bases and J by 3 bases, with 2 bases of the junction left unmatched. Germline CDR1 reads SNHLY; CDR2 reads FYNNEI. The CDR3 covers 13 residues. Drawing the rest from reference TRBV2 and TRBJ2-5, the complete variable domain is EPEVTQTPSHQVTQMGQEVILRCVPISNHLYFYWYRQILGQKVEFLVSFYNNEISEKSEIFDDQFSVERPDGSNFTLKIRSTKLEDSAMYFCASRGGREETQYFGPGTRLLVL.

With regard to this clone: The CDR3 extends 3 residues past the end of the read, so its final part is completed from the germline J gene. This rearrangement joins TRBV7-2 to TRBJ1-2; TRBD1 aligns across 8 bases. Germline loops: CDR1 SGHTA, CDR2 FQGNSA. There are 15 residues in the CDR3. The part of the CDR3 DNA that was read is TGTGCCAGCAGTTACGCAGGGGGCTTAGGAAACATC. This gives the protein CASSYAGGLGNI. The complete CDR3 sequence is CASSYAGGLGNIYTF. The entire variable domain, with the rest obtained from reference TRBV7-2 and TRBJ1-2, is as follows: GAGVSQSPSNKVTEKGKDVELRCDPISGHTALYWYRQSLGQGLEFLIYFQGNSAPDKSGLPSDRFSAERTGGSVSTLTIQRTQQEDSAVYLCASSYAGGLGNIYTFGSGTRLTVV.

Remarks on this clone: The read stops 3 residues short of the end of the CDR3; the missing end is completed from the germline J gene. The chain couples TRBV24-1 to TRBJ2-1; 10 nucleotides agree with TRBD1. The CDR3 runs 13 residues. V was pared by 10 bases and J by 2 bases, with 1 base of the junction left unmatched. Germline lookup yields CDR1 KGHDR and CDR2 SFDVKD. CDR3 amino acids: CATGQGAYNEQFF. The sequenced CDR3 bases are TGTGCCACAGGACAGGGGGCCTACAATGAG.

Concerning this clone: The missing CDR3 end, 3 residues past where the read stops, is filled in from the germline J gene. The chain combines TRBV9 with TRBJ2-3; 13 bases are a match to TRBD2. The CDR3 is 17 residues long. V dropped 0 bases and J dropped 8; count of bases not matched to a gene: 9. The germline V gene has CDR1 SGDLS and CDR2 YYNGEE. CDR3 loop: CASSVEGLTSGRSTQYF. The CDR3 DNA, read in part, is TGTGCCAGCAGCGTAGAGGGGTTGACTAGCGGGAGGAGTACG.

Here the CDR3 reads CASSVNRENEQYF. The CDR3 bases that were read are TGTGCCAGTAGTGTTAACAGGGAGAACGAG. The chain is built from TRBV19 and TRBJ2-7, with D possibly matching TRBD1 (6 bases). Read coverage stops 3 residues before the CDR3 terminus; the germline J gene supplies the remainder. Trimming removed 5 bases from V and 5 bases from J, with 13 bases in between. CDR1 and CDR2 (germline): LNHDA, SQIVND (reference sequence). This CDR3 spans 13 amino acids.

Incomplete CDR3 DNA: TGTGCCAGCAGCGCAGGAGGTGGGGCCTCCTACGAG. The encoded protein is CASSAGGGASYE. The whole CDR3 sequence is CASSAGGGASYEQYF. The rearrangement joins TRBV9 to TRBJ2-7, with D perhaps being TRBD1 or TRBD2 (5 bases each). From the germline J gene comes the end of the CDR3, since the read stops 3 residues before it. The CDR3 extends over 15 amino acids. Germline loops: CDR1 SGDLS, CDR2 YYNGEE. Trimming took 3 bases from V and 0 from J, leaving 13 bases between them.

Worth noting for this clone: The missing CDR3 end, 3 residues past where the read stops, is filled in from the germline J gene. The chain uses TRBV30 and TRBJ1-3; 7 positions agree with TRBD1. With 2 bases clipped from V and 7 bases from J, the junction kept 11 bases outside the gene matches. This CDR3 is built from 15 residues. Germline-derived CDR1 and CDR2 are GTSNPN and SVGIG (reference sequence). The part of the CDR3 DNA that was read is TGTGCCTGGAGTCTAAAGGGGGCGTTGGGTAACACC. The encoded protein is CAWSLKGALGNT. The CDR3 in full is CAWSLKGALGNTIYF.

As regards this clone: The read comes to an end 3 residues before the CDR3 does, leaving the germline J gene to fill in the end. The V call is TRBV7-3, the J call TRBJ2-2; D possibly corresponds to TRBD1 (5 bases). The CDR3 is made up of 13 amino acids. Trimming removed 4 bases from V and 4 bases from J, with 7 bases in between. Germline CDR1 and CDR2: SGHTA and FQGTGA. The CDR3 region is CASSSDSTGELFF. The covered CDR3 bases are TGTGCCAGCAGCTCCGACAGCACCGGGGAG. Full variable domain (rest looked up from reference TRBV7-3 and TRBJ2-2): GAGVSQTPSNKVTEKGKYVELRCDPISGHTALYWYRQSLGQGPEFLIYFQGTGAADDSGLPNDRFFAVRPEGSVSTLKIQRTERGDSAVYLCASSSDSTGELFFGEGSRLTVL.

Concerning this clone itself: Read sequence stops 3 residues before the CDR3 end, and the germline J gene provides the missing end. This chain links TRBV20-1 with TRBJ2-7; D uncertain. Trimming cost V 3 bases and J 3 bases, with 9 bases left between them. The CDR3 totals 12 residues. Germline CDR1 is DFQATT and CDR2 is SNEGSKA (reference sequence). The DNA read from the CDR3 is TGCAGTGCTAGCAGGCAGAGCTACGAG. Its translation is CSASRQSYE. The CDR3 in its entirety is CSASRQSYEQYF.

About this clone: The sequence runs out 3 residues before the end of the CDR3; the remainder is reconstructed from the germline J gene. The V call is TRBV18, the J call TRBJ1-4, with D possibly being TRBD1 (6 bases). This CDR3 has 18 amino acids. The germline gives CDR1 KGHSH, CDR2 LQKENI. The sequenced CDR3 bases are TGTGCCAGCTCACCAATATCAGGGGCTAGCTCCTATAATTCACCA. Its translation: CASSPISGASSYNSP. The entire CDR3 is CASSPISGASSYNSPLFF.

As concerns this clone: With the read ending 3 residues before the CDR3 end, the germline J gene is used to fill in that end. V is TRBV5-1 and J is TRBJ2-4; TRBD1 matches at 10 bases. This CDR3 is 15 amino acids long. In germline, CDR1 is SGHRS, CDR2 YFSETQ. CDR3 in amino acids: CASSLGTGAEQPQYF. The sequenced CDR3 bases are TGCGCCAGCAGCTTAGGGACAGGGGCTGAGCAGCCT.

A remark on this clone: Sequencing ends 3 residues short of the CDR3 end; the germline J gene provides the rest. The chain links TRBV2 to TRBJ1-6; TRBD1 matches at 8 bases. The CDR3 contains 17 residues. The ends lost 4 bases at V and 9 bases at J; junction bases unmatched: 14. The germline V gene has CDR1 SNHLY and CDR2 FYNNEI. Incomplete CDR3 DNA: TGTGCCAGCAGTGTTGGACAGGGAAGACAATTGAGTTCACCC. Translating it yields CASSVGQGRQLSSP. The entire CDR3 sequence reads CASSVGQGRQLSSPLHF.

On this clone: The missing CDR3 end, 3 residues past where the read stops, is filled in from the germline J gene. The chain uses TRBV20-1 and TRBJ2-3; 8 bases map to TRBD2. Germline-derived CDR1 and CDR2 are DFQATT and SNEGSKA (reference sequence). With 3 bases clipped from V and 4 bases from J, the junction kept 9 bases outside the gene matches. CDR3 length: 15 residues. The CDR3 region is CSASVSGSEADTQYF. The CDR3 bases that were read are TGCAGTGCTAGCGTGAGCGGGAGCGAGGCAGATACG.

Concerning this clone: The read ends 3 residues early relative to the CDR3; the germline J gene fills the gap. The chain uses TRBV11-2 and TRBJ2-1, with TRBD1 matching 7 bases. Germline values: CDR1 SGHAT, CDR2 FQNNGV. The CDR3 consists of 14 residues. The junction had 6 bases not matched to a gene; V was cut back by 2 bases and J by 8 bases. The CDR3 spells CASSLQQGWDEQFF. CDR3 DNA, as far as it was read: TGTGCCAGCAGCTTACAACAGGGGTGGGATGAG.

With respect to this clone: The read halts 3 residues ahead of the CDR3 end, with the missing end drawn from the germline J gene. V usage is TRBV5-1 and J usage is TRBJ2-3, with 8 bases matching TRBD1. The CDR3 length is 15 residues. The germline CDR1 and CDR2 sequences are SGHRS and YFSETQ. V was pared by 7 bases and J by 2 bases, with 9 bases of the junction left unmatched. The covered CDR3 bases are TGCGCCAGCGGCCCCCAGGGGGCGACCACAGATACG. It specifies CASGPQGATTDT. The full CDR3 sequence reads CASGPQGATTDTQYF.

Details on this clone: The read is 3 residues too short to cover the CDR3 end, so that end is filled in from the germline J gene. The chain uses TRBV7-9 and TRBJ2-5, with a tentative D call TRBD1 (6 bases). Germline CDR1 reads SEHNR; CDR2 reads FQNEAQ (reference sequence). The length of the CDR3 is 15 residues. V was clipped by 5 bases and J by 1 base, with 14 bases between them. The CDR3: CASSPGTSVQETQYF. The DNA read from the CDR3 is TGTGCCAGCAGCCCTGGGACATCCGTCCAAGAGACC.

About this clone: The read gets to within 3 residues of the CDR3 end, and the germline J gene fills in the rest. The chain is built from TRBV7-2 and TRBJ2-4; TRBD1 aligns across 9 bases. Germline V gives CDR1 SGHTA, CDR2 FQGNSA. CDR3 size: 14 residues. The covered CDR3 bases are TGTGCCAGCAGCTTAGTACAGGGGGCAGGTGGT. This codes for CASSLVQGAGG. The whole CDR3 region reads CASSLVQGAGGQYF.

Of note for this clone: The read ends 3 residues before the CDR3 terminus; that terminus is restored from the germline J gene. The chain employs TRBV11-3 and TRBJ1-6; D unclear. CDR1 is SGHNT and CDR2 is YENEEA in the germline V gene. With 1 base removed from V and 6 bases from J, the gap between germline ends came to 10 bases. The CDR3 runs 15 residues. This CDR3 reads CASSLGSSGNSPLHF. The DNA read from the CDR3 is TGTGCCAGCAGCTTAGGCTCGTCGGGTAATTCACCC.

Remarks on this clone: The sequence runs out 3 residues before the end of the CDR3; the remainder is reconstructed from the germline J gene. The chain couples TRBV14 to TRBJ2-3; the D gene is possibly TRBD2 (5 bases). This CDR3 region has 13 residues. Germline V CDR1 and CDR2: SGHDN, FVKESK. The ends were cut back, 2 bases at V and 5 bases at J, with 8 bases in the middle. The CDR3 DNA, read in part, is TGTGCCAGCAGCCAATACCGGGGAGATACG. This sequence encodes CASSQYRGDT. The entire CDR3 is CASSQYRGDTQYF.

Comments on this clone: The CDR3 goes on 3 residues after the read ends, and that part is filled in from the germline J gene. The rearrangement joins TRBV5-5 to TRBJ2-5; no reliable D call. This CDR3 has 11 amino acids. CDR1 SGHKS and CDR2 YYEKEE come from the germline V gene (reference sequence). V lost 1 base and J lost 5, with 3 bases in between. The sequenced part of the CDR3 DNA is TGTGCCAGCAGCTTGAGGGAGACC. This translates into CASSLRET. The entire CDR3 sequence reads CASSLRETQYF.

Concerning this clone itself: The read ends 3 residues shy of where the CDR3 ends; the end is completed using the germline J gene. J is TRBJ2-2 and V is TRBV20-1; a possible D gene is TRBD1 (5 bases). The V end lost 3 bases, the J end lost 5 bases, and 22 bases lay between the germline ends. Looked up from germline, CDR1 is DFQATT and CDR2 is SNEGSKA (reference sequence). The CDR3 consists of 17 residues. The sequenced CDR3 bases are TGCAGTGCTAGTAGGGGTTTAAGCCTCGCGAGGACCGGGGAG. Its translation: CSASRGLSLARTGE. The whole CDR3 sequence is CSASRGLSLARTGELFF.

As for this clone: The read gets to within 3 residues of the CDR3 end, and the germline J gene fills in the rest. V is TRBV6-1 and J is TRBJ2-3; 11 nucleotides agree with TRBD1. The CDR3 runs 15 residues. CDR1 MNHNS and CDR2 SASEGT come from the germline V gene. CDR3 sequence: CASSEGTGGGQPQYF. The CDR3 bases that were read are TGTGCCAGCAGTGAGGGGACAGGGGGTGGTCAGCCG.

Note on this clone: At one end, the junction sequence differs from germline, possibly due to a read error. The DNA ends 3 residues before the CDR3 does, and the rest of the CDR3 is filled in from the germline J gene. The chain couples TRBV2 to TRBJ1-2; 9 nucleotides match TRBD1. Germline V gene data show CDR1 as SNHLY and CDR2 as FYNNEI. There are 15 residues in the CDR3. CDR3 sequence: CASWVRTGVNDGYTF. The CDR3 bases that were read are TGTGCCAGTTGGGTACGGACAGGGGTTAACGATGGC.

As for this clone: The CDR3 end falls 3 residues outside the read, so it is completed with the germline J gene. The chain couples TRBV7-3 to TRBJ2-1, with 10 bases matching TRBD2. The V gene end was trimmed by 0 bases and the J gene end by 4 bases; junction bases not matched to a gene: 3. The germline V gene encodes CDR1 SGHTA and CDR2 FQGTGA. CDR3 length equals 16 residues. The sequenced part of the CDR3 DNA is TGTGCCAGCAGCTTAACCGCTAGCGGGGGATACAATGAG. Translated, it gives CASSLTASGGYNE. The entire CDR3 sequence reads CASSLTASGGYNEQFF.

CDR3 sequence reads: CASSSRGGTEAFF. CDR3 DNA, as far as it was read: TGCGCCAGCAGCTCCAGGGGAGGCACTGAA. This chain connects TRBV5-1 to TRBJ1-1, with D possibly TRBD1 on 6 matching bases. Read coverage stops 3 residues before the CDR3 terminus; the germline J gene supplies the remainder. The germline gives CDR1 SGHRS, CDR2 YFSETQ. The V and J ends lost 3 bases and 4 bases respectively, with 10 bases between them. CDR3 length equals 13 residues.

With regard to this clone: The read ends 3 residues before the CDR3 terminus; that terminus is restored from the germline J gene. The rearrangement links TRBV5-1 to TRBJ1-1; 11 bases fit TRBD1. V lost 5 bases, J lost 4 bases, and 1 base stayed unmatched. CDR1 SGHRS and CDR2 YFSETQ come from the germline V gene. The CDR3 spans 13 residues. The CDR3 is CASSGTGGTEAFF. The covered CDR3 bases are TGCGCCAGCAGTGGGACAGGGGGCACTGAA.

On this clone itself: The read is 3 residues too short to cover the CDR3 end, so that end is filled in from the germline J gene. This chain links TRBV29-1 with TRBJ2-6; possibly TRBD1 for D (6 bases). Germline assignment: CDR1 SQVTM and CDR2 ANQGSEA. The CDR3 spans 15 residues. Trimming stripped 4 bases from V and 4 bases from J, with 14 bases between. CDR3 DNA, as far as it was read: TGCAGCGTTGCAAGCGAGGGGGTGGGGGCCAACGTC. It translates to CSVASEGVGANV. The CDR3 reads in full as CSVASEGVGANVLTF.

On this clone itself: The CDR3 goes on 3 residues after the read ends, and that part is filled in from the germline J gene. This chain connects TRBV19 to TRBJ1-2; 11 positions agree with TRBD1. The CDR3 consists of 16 residues. Germline CDR1 LNHDA, CDR2 SQIVND (reference sequence). CDR3 residues: CASSPIGTGGTDTYTF. The DNA read from the CDR3 is TGTGCCAGTAGCCCGATCGGGACAGGGGGAACAGATACC.

Points on this clone: The CDR3 end lies 3 residues beyond the end of the read and is filled in from the germline J gene. The V gene is TRBV4-2, the J gene TRBJ2-7; 7 nucleotides line up with TRBD1. The CDR3 consists of 14 residues. Germline V gene sequence: CDR1 LGHNA, CDR2 YNFKEQ. Trimming at V came to 5 bases and at J to 3 bases, leaving 7 bases not matched to a gene. Incomplete CDR3 DNA: TGTGCCAGCAGCAACCACGGGACAGACTACGAG. Translated, it gives CASSNHGTDYE. The complete CDR3 protein is CASSNHGTDYEQYF.